The 19 T cell receptor beta chains below were found in one sample sequenced in a study of neurological immune-mediated disorders. TCRdb used MiXCR to reprocess the 5' RACE reads, holding one entry per CDR3 protein. Of tens of thousands of distinct CDR3 sequences listed, roughly 6.3% are singletons. Input material: CD4+ T cells from blood. These receptors originate from a woman between 40 and 50 years old in good health.

This clonotype has at least ten counts. The chain links TRBV5-8 to TRBJ2-1; TRBD1 matches at 7 bases. CDR1 and CDR2 from the germline V gene are SGHTS and YDEGEE. V shed 3 bases and J 9 bases; nucleotides not matched to a gene: 12. This CDR3 has 15 amino acids. The CDR3 spells CASSYVQQGFAEQFF. The CDR3, as DNA: TGTGCCAGCAGCTACGTTCAACAGGGGTTCGCTGAGCAGTTCTTC.

Many counts were recorded for this clonotype. The chain links TRBV10-2 to TRBJ2-3; tentative D call: TRBD2 (6 bases). The CDR3 extends over 14 amino acids. Germline V gene sequence: CDR1 WSHSY, CDR2 SAAADI. Deletions cut 4 bases from V and 3 bases from J, with 11 bases between. The DNA of the CDR3 is TGCGCCAGCAGTGTAAGCGGGCGGACAGATACGCAGTATTTT. Protein product: CASSVSGRTDTQYF.

This clonotype was counted many times. This sequence joins TRBV12-3 or TRBV12-4 and TRBJ1-1, with 9 bases matching TRBD1. V lost 4 bases, J lost 5 bases, and 5 bases stayed unmatched. This CDR3 comprises 14 residues. The CDR3 region has the DNA TGTGCCAGCAGTTGGCGGGGACAGGGTACTGAAGCTTTCTTT. Encoded protein: CASSWRGQGTEAFF.

In its sample, this clonotype was seen many times. The chain is built from TRBV5-5 and TRBJ2-2; 10 bases map to TRBD2. The junction had 3 bases not matched to a gene; V was cut back by 4 bases and J by 0 bases. The CDR3 sequence is 16 residues long. From germline, CDR1 is SGHKS and CDR2 YYEKEE (reference sequence). CDR3 amino acids: CASSVGLAANTGELFF. In DNA form, the CDR3 reads TGTGCCAGCAGCGTCGGACTAGCGGCGAACACCGGGGAGCTGTTTTTT.

This clonotype is labeled medium-sized. V and J are TRBV28 and TRBJ2-1; the match to TRBD2 covers 8 bases. V shed 0 bases, J shed 6 bases, and the junction held 16 bases outside the gene matches. The germline CDR1 and CDR2 sequences are MDHEN and SYDVKM. The length of the CDR3 is 19 residues. The DNA of the CDR3 is TGTGCCAGCAGTTTATGGGGGACCTTTGGGCGGGAGGTGAGCAATGAGCAGTTCTTC. This gives the protein CASSLWGTFGREVSNEQFF.

The chain combines TRBV7-2 with TRBJ1-3, with 7 nucleotides matching TRBD1. Germline CDR1 SGHTA, CDR2 FQGNSA. The CDR3 has 14 residues. V lost 5 bases to trimming and J lost 2 bases; unmatched junction nucleotides: 3. The CDR3 DNA reads TGTGCCAGCAGCCAAGACAGGGCTGGAAACACCATATATTTT. It is translated as CASSQDRAGNTIYF.

The chain combines TRBV7-9 with TRBJ1-1, with D perhaps matching TRBD1 (6 bases). The germline V and J ends were trimmed by 5 bases and 8 bases, with 12 bases remaining between them. CDR1 SEHNR and CDR2 FQNEAQ come from the germline V gene (reference sequence). This CDR3 is built from 12 residues. The CDR3 sequence: CASSPPDREAFF. The CDR3 DNA follows: TGTGCCAGCAGCCCGCCCGACAGGGAAGCTTTCTTT. Complete variable domain (other parts from reference TRBV7-9 and TRBJ1-1): DTGVSQNPRHKITKRGQNVTFRCDPISEHNRLYWYRQTLGQGPEFLTYFQNEAQLEKSRLLSDRFSAERPKGSFSTLEIQRTEQGDSAMYLCASSPPDREAFFGQGTRLTVV.

This clonotype was counted many times. The rearrangement links TRBV20-1 to TRBJ2-7; D is unclear. This CDR3 has 13 amino acids. Germline lookup yields CDR1 DFQATT and CDR2 SNEGSKA (reference sequence). The V and J ends lost 0 bases and 0 bases respectively, with 6 bases between them. CDR3 DNA: TGCAGTGCTAGAGAGACTCGCTCCTACGAGCAGTACTTC. Its translation: CSARETRSYEQYF.

This clonotype has ten or more counts. The J gene is TRBJ2-1, the V gene TRBV20-1; 8 bases match TRBD1. Germline V gives CDR1 DFQATT, CDR2 SNEGSKA (reference sequence). This CDR3 contains 12 residues. V shed 3 bases, J shed 10 bases, and the junction held 5 bases outside the gene matches. The CDR3 sequence is CSASDRGEEQFF. In nucleotides, the CDR3 is TGCAGTGCTAGCGACAGGGGCGAGGAGCAGTTCTTC.

This clonotype was seen at least ten times. V usage is TRBV11-3 and J usage is TRBJ2-1, with 8 positions matching TRBD2. The CDR3 length is 17 residues. With 1 base clipped from V and 8 bases from J, the junction kept 13 bases outside the gene matches. From germline, CDR1 is SGHNT and CDR2 YENEEA. CDR3 bases: TGTGCCAGCAGCTTAGGGTTAGCGGGGCTTATGGGCGATGAGCAGTTCTTC. Amino acid sequence: CASSLGLAGLMGDEQFF.

The sample holds many counts of this clonotype. V and J are TRBV15 and TRBJ1-2, with D possibly matching TRBD1 (6 bases). The V end lost 5 bases, the J end lost 3 bases, and 19 bases lay between the germline ends. The CDR3 contains 16 residues. Germline-derived CDR1 and CDR2 are LNHNV and YYDKDF (reference sequence). CDR3 amino acids: CATSPGDTARDYGYTF. In nucleotides, the CDR3 is TGTGCCACCAGCCCAGGGGACACAGCAAGAGACTATGGCTACACCTTC.

Many counts were recorded for this clonotype. The V and J genes are TRBV6-5 and TRBJ1-5; D perhaps matches TRBD1 (5 bases). The CDR3 extends over 14 amino acids. CDR1 is MNHEY and CDR2 is SVGAGI in the germline V gene. The V gene lost 6 bases and the J gene lost 4 bases, with 13 bases spanning the gap. CDR3 in amino acids: CASREGLSNQPQHF. The CDR3 DNA follows: TGTGCCAGCAGAGAGGGACTGAGTAATCAGCCCCAGCATTTT.

This clonotype was recorded many times. The chain joins TRBV29-1 to TRBJ2-3; TRBD2 is a possible D gene (5 bases). CDR3 length: 13 amino acids. Germline lookup yields CDR1 SQVTM and CDR2 ANQGSEA. With 5 bases removed from V and 3 bases from J, the gap between germline ends came to 12 bases. The chain's CDR3 is CSVYGGETDTQYF. In nucleotides, the CDR3 is TGCAGCGTTTACGGAGGCGAGACAGATACGCAGTATTTT.

This clonotype was seen repeatedly, ten times or more. V usage is TRBV28 and J usage is TRBJ1-5, with D possibly matching TRBD1 (5 bases). Trimming removed 6 bases at V and 5 bases at J, with 17 bases between. This CDR3 has 15 amino acids. Germline V gene lookup returns CDR1 MDHEN and CDR2 SYDVKM. The CDR3: CASSPHLGVDQPQHF. The DNA for the CDR3 is TGTGCCAGCAGCCCCCACTTGGGGGTGGATCAGCCCCAGCATTTT. The variable domain in full, completed from reference TRBV28 and TRBJ1-5, reads DVKVTQSSRYLVKRTGEKVFLECVQDMDHENMFWYRQDPGLGLRLIYFSYDVKMKEKGDIPEGYSVSREKKERFSLILESASTNQTSMYLCASSPHLGVDQPQHFGDGTRLSIL.

This clonotype was seen repeatedly, ten times or more. The chain is built from TRBV6-6 and TRBJ1-5; 8 positions agree with TRBD1. Germline CDR1 and CDR2: MNHNY and SVGAGI (reference sequence). The CDR3 consists of 15 residues. J was trimmed by 7 bases and V by 6 bases; bases with no gene match: 11. CDR3 sequence reads: CASRSLDRGGQPQHF. For the CDR3, the DNA is TGTGCCAGCAGGTCTCTCGACAGGGGAGGCCAGCCCCAGCATTTT.

This clonotype was counted at least ten times. The rearrangement joins TRBV20-1 to TRBJ2-5, with a tentative D call TRBD2 (6 bases). This CDR3 comprises 14 residues. Trimming left V 6 bases short and J 4 bases short, with 18 bases between. Germline-derived CDR1 and CDR2 are DFQATT and SNEGSKA (reference sequence). Here the CDR3 DNA reads TGCAGTGCCCCAGGGTCGGGAGATTTAGAGACCCAGTACTTC. Translating gives CSAPGSGDLETQYF.

This clonotype was counted at least ten times. The chain links TRBV20-1 to TRBJ2-1; weak D call: TRBD2 (5 bases). CDR3 size: 15 residues. V was shortened by 6 bases and J by 8 bases, with 23 bases between the two germline ends. Germline CDR1 DFQATT, CDR2 SNEGSKA (reference sequence). CDR3 bases: TGCAGTGCCAACCTAGCAAAACCGACCATCGATGAGCAGTTCTTC. This sequence encodes CSANLAKPTIDEQFF.

This clonotype was seen at least ten times. This chain links TRBV5-1 with TRBJ2-3; 7 bases are shared with TRBD2. Looked up from germline, CDR1 is SGHRS and CDR2 is YFSETQ. Germline trimming cut 4 bases from V and 3 bases from J; bases unmatched to any gene: 11. The CDR3 extends over 16 amino acids. CDR3 region: CASSPWLGGRTDTQYF. CDR3 DNA: TGCGCCAGCAGCCCCTGGCTGGGCGGGAGAACAGATACGCAGTATTTT.

This clonotype was picked up many times. The rearrangement links TRBV24-1 to TRBJ2-3; TRBD2 agrees at 7 bases. Losses at the gene ends were 1 base for V and 0 bases for J; bases not matched to a gene: 6. This CDR3 is built from 17 residues. The germline V gene encodes CDR1 KGHDR and CDR2 SFDVKD. CDR3 sequence (DNA): TGTGCCACCAGTGATTTAGGGTCTAGCGGAAGCACAGATACGCAGTATTTT. As protein: CATSDLGSSGSTDTQYF.